Listed here is a single T cell receptor beta chain. This sample also contains other DNA sequences that code for the same CDR3. This CDR3 is built from 15 residues. The trim removed 3 bases at V and 3 bases at J, leaving 2 bases unmatched. Germline values: CDR1 SGHTA, CDR2 FQGNSA. This sample was included in a study of shared clonotypes between healthy human individuals. The repertoire was sequenced with immunoSEQ multiplex PCR; TCRdb's copy has only in-frame clones and lacks some. The table shows hundreds of thousands of clones, with about 92% occurring only once. Naive CD8 cells were CD45RO-negative, positively selected for CCR7, excluding terminally differentiated effector memory CD45RA+ cells.

The receptor was isolated from a young man in good health. Input material: naive CD8+ T cells sorted from blood. V and J are TRBV7-2 and TRBJ2-3; 11 bases agree with TRBD2. The CDR3 spells CASSLTSGNTDTQYF. CDR3 in DNA: TGTGCCAGCAGCTTGACTAGCGGGAATACAGATACGCAGTATTTT.